The 16 T cell receptor beta chains in this list originate from one sample, sequenced in a study of T-cell reconstitution after alpha-beta-depleted transplantation in children. Using unique molecular identifiers, the investigators prepared the TCRbeta library. TCRdb reprocessed the PCR reads via MiXCR and lists one record per CDR3 protein. The data contain roughly 350,000 distinct CDR3 sequences, 10% of them singletons. Sample: PBMCs from the stem cell graft donor, taken from the stem cell graft. The receptors were sampled from a human donor who donated a stem cell graft to a child with acute lymphoblastic leukemia.

The sample holds a few counts of this clonotype. The V call is TRBV7-9, the J call TRBJ2-7, with D tentatively TRBD1 or TRBD2 (6 bases each). The germline V and J ends were trimmed by 2 bases and 1 base, with 15 bases remaining between them. The length of the CDR3 is 16 residues. Germline CDR1 reads SEHNR; CDR2 reads FQNEAQ (reference sequence). The CDR3 sequence: CASSLWGALRSYEQYF. Written as DNA, the CDR3 is TGTGCCAGCAGCTTATGGGGGGCCCTACGGTCCTACGAGCAGTACTTC. Together with reference TRBV7-9 and TRBJ2-7, the CDR3 gives the full variable domain: DTGVSQNPRHKITKRGQNVTFRCDPISEHNRLYWYRQTLGQGPEFLTYFQNEAQLEKSRLLSDRFSAERPKGSFSTLEIQRTEQGDSAMYLCASSLWGALRSYEQYFGPGTRLTVT.

This clonotype came up many times. The chain uses TRBV6-6 and TRBJ2-3; D gene unclear. In germline, CDR1 is MNHNY, CDR2 SVGAGI (reference sequence). The CDR3 is made up of 11 amino acids. The germline V and J ends were trimmed by 9 bases and 1 base, with 5 bases remaining between them. In DNA, the CDR3 is TGTGCCAGTCAGGGCACAGATACGCAGTATTTT. It is translated as CASQGTDTQYF.

The J gene is TRBJ2-5, the V gene TRBV20-1, with 10 positions matching TRBD2. CDR3 size: 16 residues. Germline-derived CDR1 and CDR2 are DFQATT and SNEGSKA (reference sequence). The junction had 9 bases not matched to a gene; V was cut back by 0 bases and J by 5 bases. For the CDR3, the DNA is TGCAGTGCTAGAGATTACCTAGCGGGAGTAGGCGAGACCCAGTACTTC. Its translation is CSARDYLAGVGETQYF.

This clonotype was detected a few times. The chain is built from TRBV9 and TRBJ1-3; TRBD1 matches 7 bases. Trimming took 2 bases from V and 4 from J; bases not matched to a gene: 9. There are 16 residues in the CDR3. Germline lookup yields CDR1 SGDLS and CDR2 YYNGEE. The CDR3 sequence: CASSVPRQGGGNTIYF. The DNA of the CDR3 is TGTGCCAGCAGCGTCCCCCGACAGGGTGGAGGAAACACCATATATTTT.

The V and J genes are TRBV9 and TRBJ2-7; D remains ambiguous. From germline, CDR1 is SGDLS and CDR2 YYNGEE. The CDR3 totals 13 residues. Trimming removed 0 bases at V and 4 bases at J, with 8 bases between. This chain's CDR3 is CASSVDTKYEQYF. DNA of the CDR3: TGTGCCAGCAGCGTAGACACGAAATACGAGCAGTACTTC.

In DNA form, the CDR3 reads TGCGCCAGCAGCCCGGCGGGGGCTAGCGGGAGCAATGAGCAGTTCTTC. Residues: CASSPAGASGSNEQFF. This chain links TRBV5-1 with TRBJ2-1, with TRBD2 identical over 10 bases. With 4 bases clipped from V and 6 bases from J, the junction kept 10 bases outside the gene matches. This CDR3 is 16 amino acids long. The V gene's germline CDR1 is SGHRS and CDR2 YFSETQ.

This clonotype was counted between two and nine times. The J gene is TRBJ1-1, the V gene TRBV7-9; D not resolved. V lost 1 base to trimming and J lost 3 bases, with 15 bases between them. CDR1 is SEHNR, CDR2 FQNEAQ, per germline (reference sequence). The CDR3 loop spans 16 amino acids. CDR3 sequence reads: CASSLETYMLDTEAFF. The CDR3 bases are TGTGCCAGCAGCTTAGAGACATATATGTTGGACACTGAAGCTTTCTTT. The entire variable domain, with the rest obtained from reference TRBV7-9 and TRBJ1-1, is as follows: DTGVSQNPRHKITKRGQNVTFRCDPISEHNRLYWYRQTLGQGPEFLTYFQNEAQLEKSRLLSDRFSAERPKGSFSTLEIQRTEQGDSAMYLCASSLETYMLDTEAFFGQGTRLTVV.

This clonotype was seen a handful of times. The gene calls are TRBV4-3 and TRBJ2-7; 7 nucleotides line up with TRBD1. The CDR3 covers 15 residues. After removal of 0 bases from V and 2 bases from J, the junction contained 4 bases not matched to a gene. Germline lookup yields CDR1 LGHNA and CDR2 YSLEER. This chain's CDR3 is CASSQESQGAYEQYF. Here the CDR3 DNA reads TGCGCCAGCAGCCAAGAGTCCCAGGGGGCCTACGAGCAGTACTTC.

About this clonotype: Its ends do not fully match the called genes, so a read error is possible. The rearrangement links TRBV15 to TRBJ2-1; 7 bases are a match to TRBD1. The CDR3 spans 17 residues. Germline CDR1 reads LNHNV; CDR2 reads YYDKDF (reference sequence). The chain's CDR3 is CAASRVGQPFSYNEQFF. CDR3 in DNA: TGTGCCGCCAGCAGAGTGGGACAGCCATTCTCCTACAATGAGCAGTTCTTC. Filled out from reference TRBV15 and TRBJ2-1, the complete variable domain reads DAMVIQNPRYQVTQFGKPVTLSCSQTLNHNVMYWYQQKSSQAPKLLFHYYDKDFNNEADTPDNFQSRRPNTSFCFLDIRSPGLGDTAMYLCAASRVGQPFSYNEQFFGPGTRLTVL.

The chain joins TRBV12-3 or TRBV12-4 to TRBJ2-4; 9 positions match TRBD1. Trimming removed 6 bases from V and 1 base from J; junction bases left unmatched: 4. CDR3 length: 15 residues. CDR3 DNA sequence: TGTGCCAGCAGACAGGGGGCCAGGGCCAAAAACATTCAGTACTTC. This gives the protein CASRQGARAKNIQYF.

J is TRBJ1-1 and V is TRBV6-1, with D uncertain. The germline CDR1 and CDR2 sequences are MNHNS and SASEGT. V lost 7 bases to trimming and J lost 1 base, with 13 bases between them. CDR3 size: 14 residues. The CDR3 sequence is CASIPGLGNTEAFF. The CDR3 DNA reads as TGTGCCAGCATCCCGGGGTTGGGGAACACTGAAGCTTTCTTT.

This chain links TRBV30 with TRBJ2-7; 11 bases match TRBD2. The CDR3 is 13 residues long. Looked up from germline, CDR1 is GTSNPN and CDR2 is SVGIG (reference sequence). The V and J ends lost 5 bases and 3 bases, in that order; junction bases with no gene match: 3. CDR3 coding DNA: TGTGCCTGGTGTACTAGCGGGGGCTACGAGCAGTACTTC. This translates into CAWCTSGGYEQYF. The complete variable domain, with remaining parts taken from reference TRBV30 and TRBJ2-7, reads SQTIHQWPATLVQPVGSPLSLECTVEGTSNPNLYWYRQAAGRGLQLLFYSVGIGQISSEVPQNLSASRPQDRQFILSSKKLLLSDSGFYLCAWCTSGGYEQYFGPGTRLTVT.

The sample holds a few counts of this clonotype. The chain joins TRBV9 to TRBJ2-1, with 8 bases identical to TRBD2. Unmatched junction bases numbered 5, after V lost 3 bases and J lost 0 bases. CDR1 SGDLS and CDR2 YYNGEE come from the germline V gene. The CDR3 has 16 residues. The CDR3, as DNA: TGTGCCAGCAGCGGGCCACTAGCGGACTCCTACAATGAGCAGTTCTTC. Its translation: CASSGPLADSYNEQFF.

This rearrangement joins TRBV29-1 to TRBJ2-1; TRBD2 matches at 7 bases. V dropped 6 bases and J dropped 3; count of bases not matched to a gene: 5. The germline CDR1 and CDR2 sequences are SQVTM and ANQGSEA. CDR3 length equals 13 residues. The CDR3 loop reads CSVCTSVYNEQFF. In nucleotides, the CDR3 is TGCAGCGTCTGTACTAGCGTCTACAATGAGCAGTTCTTC.

The J gene is TRBJ1-2, the V gene TRBV28; TRBD1 agrees at 10 bases. The trim removed 8 bases at V and 6 bases at J, leaving 6 bases unmatched. Germline CDR1 MDHEN, CDR2 SYDVKM. The CDR3 totals 13 residues. The CDR3 DNA reads as TGTGCCAGCCAGCCCGGGACAGGGGATGGCTACACCTTC. Amino acid sequence: CASQPGTGDGYTF.

This clonotype was seen ten or more times. V and J are TRBV4-1 and TRBJ1-2; maybe TRBD1 (5 bases). This CDR3 has 15 residues. Germline V lookup: CDR1 MGHRA, CDR2 YSYEKL. V lost 7 bases, J lost 3 bases, and 18 bases lay in between. The CDR3 bases are TGCGCCAGCACCCACCCAGGAAAAGGGGACTATGGCTACACCTTC. Its protein is CASTHPGKGDYGYTF.